A single sample gave rise to the 23 T cell receptor beta chains below, sequenced in a study of low-dose radiotherapy and immunotherapy resistance in tumors. TRAV- and TRBV-specific primers were used for first-strand cDNA, which covered alpha and beta chains. With a V-primer adapter and a constant-region primer, TCRs were amplified for roughly 18 PCR cycles. TCRdb recomputed calls from the reads with MiXCR, one row per CDR3 protein. The table lists some 94,000 distinct CDR3 sequences, roughly 20% of them singletons. Described time point: after trial treatment. Sample treatment: LDRT plus nivolumab, ipilimumab, low-dose cyclophosphamide and aspirin (RACIN trial). The source was PBMCs, collected after low-dose radiotherapy plus immunotherapy. These receptors were taken from a female donor with ovarian cancer.

This clonotype was detected ten times or more. J is TRBJ1-2 and V is TRBV28; TRBD1 matches at 9 bases. V lost 2 bases and J lost 3; bases outside the gene matches: 4. This CDR3 is built from 15 residues. The germline V gene has CDR1 MDHEN and CDR2 SYDVKM. CDR3 amino acids: CASSLVQGAYYGYTF. CDR3 in DNA: TGTGCCAGCAGTTTAGTACAGGGGGCTTACTATGGCTACACCTTC.

Only a few counts were recorded for this clonotype. The chain has TRBV6-2 or TRBV6-3 and TRBJ1-2; D unclear. Germline V gives CDR1 MNHEY, CDR2 SVGEGT. The CDR3 length is 13 residues. V lost 3 bases and J 8 bases, leaving 13 bases between the germline ends. In DNA form, the CDR3 reads TGTGCCAGCAGTTATACAATCTTACAGGGCTACACCTTC. Its translation is CASSYTILQGYTF.

This clonotype was detected ten times or more. This chain links TRBV20-1 with TRBJ1-2; 8 bases map to TRBD1. The CDR3 runs to 14 residues. Germline V gives CDR1 DFQATT, CDR2 SNEGSKA (reference sequence). V was pared by 3 bases and J by 1 base, with 4 bases of the junction left unmatched. In DNA, the CDR3 is TGCAGTGCTAGTTGGACAGGGAATAACTATGGCTACACCTTC. Its translation: CSASWTGNNYGYTF.

This clonotype was counted a few times. A single base separates this from a much larger clone, so it may be a read error. The rearrangement links TRBV7-2 to TRBJ1-1; 8 bases match TRBD1. V lost 4 bases, J lost 10 bases, and 2 bases stayed unmatched. The germline CDR1 and CDR2 sequences are SGHTA and FQGNSA. The CDR3 has 11 amino acids. CDR3 nucleotides: TGTGCCAGCAGCTACGGGACAGGAGCTTTCTTT. This encodes CASSYGTGAFF.

Concerning this clonotype itself: A single base is all that separates this from a far larger clone, so a read error is likely. This rearrangement joins TRBV6-8 to TRBJ1-5; no clear D gene. With 6 bases removed from V and 2 bases from J, the gap between germline ends came to 8 bases. The germline CDR1 and CDR2 sequences are MNHGY and SAAAGT. There are 13 residues in the CDR3. CDR3 amino acids: CASREFRNQPQHF. The CDR3 bases are TGTGCCAGCAGGGAGTTTCGCAATCAGCCCCAGCATTTT.

This clonotype was seen at least ten times. The chain links TRBV7-9 to TRBJ2-3; unclear D gene. The CDR3 contains 14 residues. With 5 bases removed from V and 7 bases from J, the gap between germline ends came to 16 bases. The germline CDR1 and CDR2 sequences are SEHNR and FQNEAQ (reference sequence). CDR3: CASSLTTPTHTQYF. CDR3 DNA sequence: TGTGCCAGCAGCCTAACGACCCCGACGCATACGCAGTATTTT.

This clonotype was seen ten or more times. The chain is built from TRBV2 and TRBJ2-1, with no clear D. CDR1 is SNHLY and CDR2 is FYNNEI in the germline V gene. The V gene lost 8 bases and the J gene lost 6 bases, with 8 bases spanning the gap. The CDR3 has 11 residues. The CDR3 DNA reads TGTGCCAGCGGGCGGAGCAATGAGCAGTTCTTC. Its translation is CASGRSNEQFF.

The chain carries TRBV20-1 and TRBJ2-1; the match to TRBD2 covers 12 bases. The CDR3 spans 18 residues. Germline CDR1 reads DFQATT; CDR2 reads SNEGSKA (reference sequence). Trimming took 0 bases from V and 5 from J; bases not matched to a gene: 11. CDR3 amino acids: CSARDPLTSGSRDNEQFF. DNA for the CDR3: TGCAGTGCTAGAGATCCCCTGACTAGCGGGAGTCGGGACAATGAGCAGTTCTTC.

This clonotype has ten or more counts. The rearrangement joins TRBV28 to TRBJ1-5; D is possibly TRBD1 (5 bases). Germline loops: CDR1 MDHEN, CDR2 SYDVKM. The CDR3 extends over 14 amino acids. The V end was cut by 6 bases, the J end by 7 bases, with 16 bases between. The CDR3 region is CASSRTGSGQPQHF. CDR3 bases: TGTGCCAGCAGCCGCACAGGTAGCGGACAGCCCCAGCATTTT.

This clonotype was recorded many times. The chain is built from TRBV13 and TRBJ1-2, with 7 bases identical to TRBD1. The CDR3 runs to 17 residues. V gave up 3 bases and J gave up 0 bases; unmatched junction bases: 10. Germline V gene lookup returns CDR1 PRHDT and CDR2 FYEKMQ (reference sequence). CDR3: CASSFLGRGPANYGYTF. In DNA form, the CDR3 reads TGTGCCAGCAGCTTTCTTGGGAGGGGGCCAGCTAACTATGGCTACACCTTC.

This clonotype has at least ten counts. The V gene is TRBV12-3 or TRBV12-4, the J gene TRBJ2-7, with 8 bases matching TRBD1. J was trimmed by 5 bases and V by 5 bases; bases with no gene match: 8. This CDR3 is 14 amino acids long. The CDR3 sequence is CASSQDREVHEQYF. The CDR3 region has the DNA TGTGCCAGCAGTCAGGACAGGGAGGTCCACGAGCAGTACTTC.

This clonotype showed up many times. This sequence joins TRBV5-4 and TRBJ2-6, with 12 bases that match TRBD1. The CDR3 spans 18 residues. The germline V gene encodes CDR1 SGHNT and CDR2 YYREEE (reference sequence). V was clipped by 2 bases and J by 2 bases; unmatched bases: 5. The CDR3 coding sequence is TGTGCCAGCAGCTTCTCCGGGACAGGGGGCACTGGGGCCAACGTCCTGACTTTC. It yields the protein CASSFSGTGGTGANVLTF. Full variable domain (rest looked up from reference TRBV5-4 and TRBJ2-6): ETGVTQSPTHLIKTRGQQVTLRCSSQSGHNTVSWYQQALGQGPQFIFQYYREEENGRGNFPPRFSGLQFPNYSSELNVNALELDDSALYLCASSFSGTGGTGANVLTFGAGSRLTVL.

Notes on this clonotype: A far larger clone differs by one base, so this is likely a read error. The chain carries TRBV6-6 and TRBJ2-3; the D gene is possibly TRBD2 (5 bases). V lost 5 bases, J lost 8 bases, and 20 bases lay in between. The CDR3 contains 15 residues. CDR1 is MNHNY, CDR2 SVGAGI, per germline (reference sequence). The DNA for the CDR3 is TGTGCCAGCAGTGAAAAGGGCGGTCTGGCGGGTACGCAGTATTTT. It codes for CASSEKGGLAGTQYF.

Ten or more counts support this clonotype. The chain uses TRBV12-3 or TRBV12-4 and TRBJ1-2; no definite D call. Trimming pared 1 base from V and 0 bases from J, leaving 6 bases between. The CDR3 contains 14 residues. CDR3 residues: CASSLGAANYGYTF. CDR3 in DNA: TGTGCCAGCAGTTTAGGGGCTGCTAACTATGGCTACACCTTC.

This clonotype showed up many times. The J gene is TRBJ2-3, the V gene TRBV5-1, with 8 bases matching TRBD2. The junction had 8 bases not matched to a gene; V was cut back by 0 bases and J by 5 bases. The CDR3 runs to 16 residues. Germline V CDR1 and CDR2: SGHRS, YFSETQ. The CDR3 DNA sequence: TGCGCCAGCAGCTTGGTGGCCGGGAGGGCCTTAGATACGCAGTATTTT. Its protein product is CASSLVAGRALDTQYF.

There are many counts of this clonotype. The chain is built from TRBV2 and TRBJ1-5; possibly TRBD1 for D (5 bases). This CDR3 region has 14 residues. Germline V gene data show CDR1 as SNHLY and CDR2 as FYNNEI. V lost 6 bases and J lost 3, with 12 bases in between. In DNA, the CDR3 is TGTGCCAGCAGGCGACAGTGGCCCAATCAGCCCCAGCATTTT. This codes for CASRRQWPNQPQHF. The full variable domain, rest sourced from reference TRBV2 and TRBJ1-5, is EPEVTQTPSHQVTQMGQEVILRCVPISNHLYFYWYRQILGQKVEFLVSFYNNEISEKSEIFDDQFSVERPDGSNFTLKIRSTKLEDSAMYFCASRRQWPNQPQHFGDGTRLSIL.

This clonotype was observed many times. CDR3 coding DNA: TGTGCCAGCAGTCCCTCCCGTGGACTAGCGGGGGGGCCGGCCAGCTACAATGAGCAGTTCTTC. Translating gives CASSPSRGLAGGPASYNEQFF. The chain employs TRBV6-2 or TRBV6-3 and TRBJ2-1, with 15 positions matching TRBD2. Germline V lookup: CDR1 MNHEY, CDR2 SVGEGT. Trimming cost V 5 bases and J 3 bases; bases outside gene matches: 17. The CDR3 is made up of 21 amino acids.

This clonotype was seen a few times. The chain joins TRBV11-2 to TRBJ2-7; 8 bases are shared with TRBD1. V shed 0 bases, J shed 7 bases, and the junction held 17 bases outside the gene matches. Germline CDR1 reads SGHAT; CDR2 reads FQNNGV. The length of the CDR3 is 18 residues. CDR3 DNA sequence: TGTGCCAGCAGCTTAGATCGCGGCGGTGTGACAGGGGCGGGAGAGCAGTACTTC. As protein: CASSLDRGGVTGAGEQYF.

There are many counts of this clonotype. The rearrangement uses TRBV7-8 and TRBJ1-5; D is unclear. CDR1 is SGHVS and CDR2 is FQNEAQ in the germline V gene. The CDR3 spans 12 residues. Trimming shortened V by 8 bases and J by 4 bases, and 9 bases separated the two germline ends. CDR3 in DNA: TGTGCCAGCGCTGGAGGGAATCAGCCCCAGCATTTT. Translated, it gives CASAGGNQPQHF.

This clonotype came up many times. The rearrangement joins TRBV5-4 to TRBJ1-1; a weak D match, TRBD1 (5 bases). The V end was cut by 3 bases, the J end by 0 bases, with 12 bases between. Germline-derived CDR1 and CDR2 are SGHNT and YYREEE (reference sequence). The CDR3 runs 15 residues. Here the CDR3 DNA reads TGTGCCAGCAGCTGGGGCGGCGGGGTGAACACTGAAGCTTTCTTT. It specifies CASSWGGGVNTEAFF.

This chain links TRBV5-6 with TRBJ2-7; TRBD2 matches 14 bases. Germline assignment: CDR1 SGHDT and CDR2 YYEEEE. This CDR3 comprises 15 residues. Germline trimming cut 3 bases from V and 2 bases from J; bases unmatched to any gene: 1. CDR3 amino acids: CASSWGLAGAYEQYF. The CDR3 nucleotides read TGTGCCAGCAGCTGGGGACTAGCGGGGGCCTACGAGCAGTACTTC.

This clonotype has a count of ten or more. The rearrangement joins TRBV6-5 to TRBJ1-5; 8 nucleotides align to TRBD1. The CDR3 consists of 12 residues. The V gene end was trimmed by 6 bases and the J gene end by 7 bases; junction bases not matched to a gene: 2. Germline V CDR1 and CDR2: MNHEY, SVGAGI. CDR3 region: CASRTGDQPQHF. The CDR3 coding sequence is TGTGCCAGCAGGACAGGGGACCAGCCCCAGCATTTT.

The table lists this clonotype with a count of one. The chain has TRBV7-8 and TRBJ2-2; D call uncertain. CDR1 is SGHVS and CDR2 is FQNEAQ in the germline V gene. V was shortened by 2 bases and J by 5 bases, with 21 bases between the two germline ends. The CDR3 covers 18 residues. In nucleotides, the CDR3 is TGTGCCAGCAGCTTATCCCCTCGAGCGCTACTTTCTACCGGGGAGCTGTTTTTT. Translation: CASSLSPRALLSTGELFF.